This entry concerns a single T cell receptor beta chain. What antigen it recognizes has not been identified. Measured from the cysteine to the phenylalanine, the CDR3 is 13 residues long. Just CDR3 DNA is preserved here, 39 bases in frame from base 1. CDR1 and CDR2 were assigned from the germline V gene as MGHDK and SYGVNS. V is cut by 6 bases and J by 3 bases, and the space between the germline ends is 9 bases. Library construction relied on the immunoSEQ multiplex PCR assay. For the multiplex PCR, a mixture combining 60 forward primers for TCR Vbeta segments and 13 reverse primers for TCR Jbeta segments was used. A multiplex PCR assay on genomic DNA amplified the CDR3 region of rearranged TCR beta genes. The amplified TCR beta libraries were sequenced on the Illumina HiSeq System as 87-base-pair reads. The published analysis was carried out like this. Across the 670 or so repertoires, a later analysis counted approximately 83 million unique TCR beta chains, around 11 million of which were shared by at least two donors. A nearest-neighbor algorithm error-corrected the raw reads and collapsed the reads into unique sequences, merging closely related sequences to remove PCR and sequencing errors. V, D and J gene segments were assigned by aligning CDR3 sequences to IMGT reference sequences. For a sequence to be retained, at least a six-nucleotide match to both a V gene segment and a J gene segment was required. Rearrangements were classified as productive when the CDR3 lacked stop codons and remained in frame with V and J, and all other rearrangements were classified as non-productive. Following IMGT convention, CDR3 was defined as the stretch from the second conserved V-encoded cysteine to the conserved J-encoded phenylalanine. The earlier analysis of roughly 590 of the donors excluded any sequence lacking an unambiguous match to a single V gene segment. An earlier analysis of a few hundred of the donors called V segments functional above 56.7% productive rearrangements and segregating when the between-donor standard deviation exceeded 5%. A statistical classification framework was built to diagnose cytomegalovirus status from the catalog of TCR beta chain sequences. In a later analysis, TCR nucleotide sequences were compared against IMGT/GENE-DB human TR gene sequences so that V and J genes could be assigned. A later analysis assigned CDR3 sequences and most-parsimonious VDJ recombination scenarios with the TCRdist pipeline. A later analysis defined each TCR beta chain by its CDR3 amino acid sequence plus V-gene family, and excluded reads lacking a unique V-gene family. A later analysis removed 500 to 600 highly shared, low-generation-probability nucleotide sequences to deal with suspected cross-contamination and a sequencing artifact. In a later analysis, a clonal expansion index was calculated for each public chain from normalized within-repertoire ranks of inferred template counts. In a later analysis, generation probabilities were computed with a VDJ recombination model fitted to out-of-frame rearrangements, and the resulting probabilities were checked against IGoR. In a later analysis, hypergeometric tests were used to score TCR-TCR, TCR-HLA and TCR-CMV co-occurrence, with a repertoire-size bias correction applied to TCR pairs. In a later analysis, false discovery rates were estimated by permuting HLA or CMV assignments 20 times. In a later analysis, co-occurring TCRs were grouped using DBSCAN, with TCRdist sequence similarity added in when clustering inside HLA-allele-positive subsets. Repertoires with fewer than 30,000 or more than 120,000 public chains were left out of co-occurrence clustering, as were several repertoires with anomalous nucleotide sharing. Entries here come from immuneACCESS through TCRdb and include only in-frame sequences with V and J called. Some clones fail to appear in such tables; in the studies checked, an unresolved V gene covers under half of the shortfall, and the cause of the remainder is unknown. V and J calls and clone size follow that table, whereas D and trimming were derived from the DNA. The table kept for this sample lists roughly 45,000 clones. The top ten clonotypes cover less than 2% of the sample.

This entry is derived from a study of cytomegalovirus exposure and HLA in healthy donors (TCRdb year 2017). Some background on the complete study: According to an earlier analysis of a few hundred of the donors, some 180 million T cells yielded 117 million unique TCR beta sequences and 276 Gb of sequence data. To study patterns of TCR occurrence, a later analysis re-analyzed previously published TCR beta repertoires from around 700 donors and added high-resolution HLA genotyping. Of the approximately 400 genotyped donors, around 81% fell in the genetic ancestry cluster associated with self-reported Caucasian donors. Every discovery cohort repertoire had been produced on one sequencing platform. The study used immunosequencing to profile the T cell repertoires of 666 subjects and linked those repertoires to cytomegalovirus serostatus. The number of typed donors differed by locus: about 620-640 for A, B, C, DRB1 and DQB1; some 500 for DQA1; 606 for DPA1; and approximately 450 for DPB1. To predict cytomegalovirus infection status, the study combined high-throughput TCR immunosequencing, statistical association of individual TCRs with disease status, and machine learning. The study was designed to test whether signatures of past pathogen exposure could be identified by cataloging public T cell receptors. Donor age, sex, ethnicity and CMV serostatus were compiled alongside the repertoire data. Across approximately 400 genotyped donors of the cohort, an average of 235,054 unique TCR beta nucleotide sequences per donor were sequenced, and roughly a sixth of those sequences were non-productive. An early release covering 550 to 650 HLA-typed donors comprised approximately 290 gigabases of sequencing data and 85 million or so unique TCR sequences. HLA typing covered class I and class II loci at four-digit resolution. Because of strong linkage in the cohort, roughly five DR-DQ haplotypes were treated as single units for association and clustering. A later genetic analysis used genome-wide SNP genotypes for about 55% of the 666 donors, treating that subset as a discovery cohort. Along with the roughly 700-subject first cohort, a separate validation cohort of around 110 different subjects was used. An earlier analysis of 587 of the donors used high-throughput TCR beta sequencing to judge whether each TCR beta V gene segment behaved as functional or pseudogenic. In the later analysis, no new phenotypic data were used to find candidate immune exposures; instead, reliance was placed on TCR beta sequences and their occurrence across donors.

The cohort comprised some 730 healthy bone marrow donors. At the time of sampling, all cohort members were nominally healthy, though unrecorded immune exposures were likely present. The donor tested CMV seronegative, placing the donor among the 350 or so seronegative members of the cohort. A peripheral blood sample was collected from each donor, and TCR beta sequencing was performed on peripheral blood mononuclear cells. Genomic DNA extraction from the blood cell samples was performed with the Qiagen DNeasy Blood Extraction Kit. Here is what the overall study found, with its caveats: According to a later analysis, most CMV-associated TCR beta chains appeared to be HLA-restricted, and the HLA associations seemed to be driven largely by CMV exposure. The only immune exposure information available for the cohort was CMV serostatus. In an earlier analysis of fewer than 700 of the donors, most TCR beta V segments appeared in productive rearrangements about 87% or about 30% of the time, broadly matching IMGT annotations. Because the 87-base-pair reads could not distinguish some IMGT-functional V segments, including TRBV6-2 and TRBV6-3, those segments were excluded. The authors suggested that the approach could potentially be extended to other disease states and immunological phenotypes. Cytomegalovirus status was reported to be diagnosed by the classifier with high specificity and sensitivity in both the original and validation cohorts. In this cohort, only TCR beta chains were sequenced, and detectable features were limited by the absence of alpha or paired-chain data. Presence/absence analyses assumed roughly uniform sequencing depth across donors, an assumption that may not hold. Because some donors lacked HLA typing at each locus, the association tests relied only on the typed subset. Compared with the 666-donor mean, donors in an Asian-associated ancestry cluster had fewer N-insertions in productive TCRs, according to a later genetic analysis. Most TCR sequences were seen in very few donors, while some public TCRs were found in many individuals. A later analysis reported that several top co-occurrence clusters appeared linked to parvovirus B19, influenza, CMV and Epstein-Barr virus. Assigning TCR associations to individual alleles was difficult when HLA alleles, especially DR and DQ, strongly co-occurred. The study listed over 150 TCR beta chains as associated with cytomegalovirus. The earlier analysis of around 600 of the donors excluded some 15 rarely observed V segments, including chromosome 9 orphons, because counts were too low. In a later analysis, around 15,000 TCR beta sequences were associated with specific HLA alleles at a false discovery rate of 0.05. Three of the identified cytomegalovirus-associated TCR beta chains were confirmed in vitro to be specific for cytomegalovirus antigens. Linkage disequilibrium might explain the correlated functional status among segregating V segments, but an unknown experimental factor could not be excluded. The sequencing pipeline was judged likely to have produced a cluster of highly shared sequence variants as a technical artifact. A further reported finding was that TCR beta sequences accurately predicted the HLA-A and HLA-B alleles for most subjects in the first cohort. An association between a missense DCLRE1C variant and V-gene and J-gene trimming of TCR beta chains was found in a later genetic analysis and replicated in an independent cohort. In a later analysis, HLA-associated TCR beta chains showed more clonal expansion and lower generation probabilities than non-associated chains that were equally common. In a later analysis, TCR association rates were found to vary across HLA loci, with the most associated TCRs seen for DRB1 alleles and the fewest for HLA-C alleles.

This receptor chain uses TRBV25-1 and TRBJ1-5; tentative D gene TRBD1, with 6 bases matching. Sequencing used PBMCs. This clonotype was sampled from a woman in her twenties or thirties in good health and CMV-seronegative. The DNA is TGTGCCAGCAGAGGGGGAACCAATCAGCCCCAGCATTTT. This encodes CASRGGTNQPQHF. The variable domain in full, with residues beyond the CDR3 obtained from the reference TRBV25-1 and TRBJ1-5 genes, is EADIYQTPRYLVIGTGKKITLECSQTMGHDKMYWYQQDPGMELHLIHYSYGVNSTEKGDLSSESTVSRIRTEHFPLTLESARPSHTSQYLCASRGGTNQPQHFGDGTRLSIL.